This TCR beta chain was retrieved from a study of blood T cell repertoires in COVID-19. About the research overall: The United States, Italy and Spain were the sources of the acute and convalescent COVID-19 samples. PBMCs, B-cell-depleted T cells, or T cells were the source of the cDNA or gDNA that made up the material.

This CDR3 contains 15 residues. Germline CDR1 and CDR2: MNHEY and SVGAGI. V lost 7 bases and J lost 1, with 16 bases in between. TCRdb's table, derived via immunoSEQ multiplex PCR, lists solely in-frame clones and lacks some. The table has 80,000 to 100,000 clones, around 86% seen once. The J gene is TRBJ1-1, the V gene TRBV6-5; a weak D match, TRBD1 (5 bases). The sequence derives from a woman aged 80 or over with active or convalescent COVID-19. Input material: peripheral blood. The CDR3 DNA is TGTGCCAGCACCGGCCCTGGGGGGTGGAACACTGAAGCTTTCTTT. This translates into CASTGPGGWNTEAFF.